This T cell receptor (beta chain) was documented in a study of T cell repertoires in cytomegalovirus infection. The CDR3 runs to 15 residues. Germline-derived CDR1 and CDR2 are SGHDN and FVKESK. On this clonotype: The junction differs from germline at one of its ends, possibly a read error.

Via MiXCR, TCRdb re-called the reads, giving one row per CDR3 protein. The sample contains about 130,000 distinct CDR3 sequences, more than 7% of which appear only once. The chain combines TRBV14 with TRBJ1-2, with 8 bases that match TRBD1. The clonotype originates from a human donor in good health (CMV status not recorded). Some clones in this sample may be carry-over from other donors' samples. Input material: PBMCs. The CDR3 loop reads CASSHSGTGTYGYTF. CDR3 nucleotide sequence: TGTGCCAGCAGCCATTCCGGGACAGGCACCTATGGCTACACATTC.